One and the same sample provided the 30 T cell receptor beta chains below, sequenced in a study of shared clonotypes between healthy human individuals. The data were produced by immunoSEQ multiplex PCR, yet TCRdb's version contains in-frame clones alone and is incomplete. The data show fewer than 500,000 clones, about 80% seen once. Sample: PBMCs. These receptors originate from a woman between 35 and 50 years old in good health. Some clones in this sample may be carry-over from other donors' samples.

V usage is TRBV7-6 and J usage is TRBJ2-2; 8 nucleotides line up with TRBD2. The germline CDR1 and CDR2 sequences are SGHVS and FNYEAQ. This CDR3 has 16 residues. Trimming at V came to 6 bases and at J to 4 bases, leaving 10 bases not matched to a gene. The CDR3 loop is CASRLEREWGTGELFF. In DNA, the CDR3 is TGTGCCAGCAGGCTGGAGCGGGAGTGGGGCACCGGGGAGCTGTTTTTT.

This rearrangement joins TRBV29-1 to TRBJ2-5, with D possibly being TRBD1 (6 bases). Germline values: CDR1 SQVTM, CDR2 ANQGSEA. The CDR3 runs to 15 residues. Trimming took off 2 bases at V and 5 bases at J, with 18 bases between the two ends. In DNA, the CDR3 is TGCAGCGTTGAAAAACAGGGTTTAAGGATTGAGACCCAGTACTTC. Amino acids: CSVEKQGLRIETQYF.

The chain's CDR3 is CASSPGYRHSTDTQYF. DNA for the CDR3: TGTGCCAGCTCACCCGGCTACAGGCATAGCACAGATACGCAGTATTTT. The chain has TRBV27 and TRBJ2-3, with a tentative D call TRBD1 (5 bases). V lost 8 bases, J lost 0 bases, and 18 bases lay in between. CDR3 size: 16 residues. Germline V gene data show CDR1 as MNHEY and CDR2 as SMNVEV (reference sequence).

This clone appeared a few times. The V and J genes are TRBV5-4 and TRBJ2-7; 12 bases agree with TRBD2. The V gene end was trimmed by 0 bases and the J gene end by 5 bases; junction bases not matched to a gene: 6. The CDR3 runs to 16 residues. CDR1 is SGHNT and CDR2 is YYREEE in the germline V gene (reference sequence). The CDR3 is CASSLGRLAGAHEQYF. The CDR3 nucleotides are TGTGCCAGCAGCTTGGGTAGACTAGCGGGAGCCCACGAGCAGTACTTC.

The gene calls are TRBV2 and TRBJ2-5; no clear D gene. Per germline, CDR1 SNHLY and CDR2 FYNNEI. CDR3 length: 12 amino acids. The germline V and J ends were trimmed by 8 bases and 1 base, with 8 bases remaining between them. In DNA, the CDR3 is TGTGCCAGCTTTCTCGTCCAAGAGACCCAGTACTTC. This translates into CASFLVQETQYF.

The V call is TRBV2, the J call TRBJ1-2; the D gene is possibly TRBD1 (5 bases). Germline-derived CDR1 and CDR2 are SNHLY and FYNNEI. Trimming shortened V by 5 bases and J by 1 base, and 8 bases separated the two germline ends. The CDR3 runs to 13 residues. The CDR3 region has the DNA TGTGCCAGCAGTTCGCAGGGTAACTATGGCTACACCTTC. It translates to CASSSQGNYGYTF.

The CDR3 spells CASSVTRNTGELFF. The CDR3 DNA reads as TGTGCCAGCAGCGTGACTCGGAACACCGGGGAGCTGTTTTTT. The genes are TRBV2 and TRBJ2-2; no reliable D call. V was clipped by 6 bases and J by 1 base, with 9 bases between them. CDR3 size: 14 residues. The germline V gene has CDR1 SNHLY and CDR2 FYNNEI.

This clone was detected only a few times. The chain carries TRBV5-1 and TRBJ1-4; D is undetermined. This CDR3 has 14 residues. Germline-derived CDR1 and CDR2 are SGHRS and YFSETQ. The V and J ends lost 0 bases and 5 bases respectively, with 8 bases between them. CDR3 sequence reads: CASSLADQNEKLFF. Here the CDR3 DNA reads TGCGCCAGCAGCTTGGCGGACCAGAATGAAAAACTGTTTTTT.

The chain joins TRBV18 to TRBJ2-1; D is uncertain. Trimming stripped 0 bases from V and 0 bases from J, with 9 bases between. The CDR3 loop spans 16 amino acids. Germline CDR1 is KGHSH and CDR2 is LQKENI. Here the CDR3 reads CASSPPNGFSYNEQFF. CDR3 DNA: TGTGCCAGCTCACCACCGAACGGGTTCTCCTACAATGAGCAGTTCTTC.

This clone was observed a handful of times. The CDR3 DNA reads as TGTGCCAGCAGTGAACTGGCTAGCGCGGGGGAGCTGTTTTTT. Protein product: CASSELASAGELFF. The chain couples TRBV6-1 to TRBJ2-2, with D perhaps matching TRBD2 (6 bases). V lost 2 bases and J lost 8, with 12 bases in between. Germline-derived CDR1 and CDR2 are MNHNS and SASEGT. This CDR3 contains 14 residues.

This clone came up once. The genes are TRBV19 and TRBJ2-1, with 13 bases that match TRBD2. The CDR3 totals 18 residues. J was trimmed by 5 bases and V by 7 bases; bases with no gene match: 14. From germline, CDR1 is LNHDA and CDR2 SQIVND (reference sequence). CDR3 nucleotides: TGTGCCAGTAAAAAGGGGCCCTGGACTAGCGGGAGCCACAATGAGCAGTTCTTC. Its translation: CASKKGPWTSGSHNEQFF.

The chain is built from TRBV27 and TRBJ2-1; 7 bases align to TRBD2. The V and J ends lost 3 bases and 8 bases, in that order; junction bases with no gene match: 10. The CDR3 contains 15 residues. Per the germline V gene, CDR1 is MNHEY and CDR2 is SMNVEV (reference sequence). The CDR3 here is CASSFGGAGRDEQFF. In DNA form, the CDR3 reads TGTGCCAGCAGTTTTGGAGGAGCAGGGAGGGATGAGCAGTTCTTC.

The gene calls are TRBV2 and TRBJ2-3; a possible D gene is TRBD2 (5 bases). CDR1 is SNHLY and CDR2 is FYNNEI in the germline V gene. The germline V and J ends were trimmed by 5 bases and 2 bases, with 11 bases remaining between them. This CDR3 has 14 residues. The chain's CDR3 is CASSSSPYTDTQYF. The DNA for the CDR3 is TGTGCCAGCAGTTCTAGCCCGTACACAGATACGCAGTATTTT. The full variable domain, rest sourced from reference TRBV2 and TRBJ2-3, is EPEVTQTPSHQVTQMGQEVILRCVPISNHLYFYWYRQILGQKVEFLVSFYNNEISEKSEIFDDQFSVERPDGSNFTLKIRSTKLEDSAMYFCASSSSPYTDTQYFGPGTRLTVL.

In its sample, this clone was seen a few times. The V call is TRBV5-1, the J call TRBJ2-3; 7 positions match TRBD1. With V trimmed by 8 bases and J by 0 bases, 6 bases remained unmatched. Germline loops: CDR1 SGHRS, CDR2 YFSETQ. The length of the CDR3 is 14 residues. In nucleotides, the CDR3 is TGCGCCAGTAGTAGGGGGCAGAGCACAGATACGCAGTATTTT. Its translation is CASSRGQSTDTQYF.

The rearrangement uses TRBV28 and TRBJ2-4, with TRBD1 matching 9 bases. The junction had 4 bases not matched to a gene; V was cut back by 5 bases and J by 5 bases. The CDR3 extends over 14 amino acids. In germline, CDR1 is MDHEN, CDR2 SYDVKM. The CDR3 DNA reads TGTGCCAGCAGTACCCGGACAGGGGAAAACATTCAGTACTTC. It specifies CASSTRTGENIQYF.

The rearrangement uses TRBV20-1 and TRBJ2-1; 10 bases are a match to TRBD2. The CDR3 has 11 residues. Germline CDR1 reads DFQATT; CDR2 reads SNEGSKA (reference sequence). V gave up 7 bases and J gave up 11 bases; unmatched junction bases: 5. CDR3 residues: CSVILAGKQFF. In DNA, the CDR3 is TGCAGTGTTATACTAGCGGGAAAGCAGTTCTTC.

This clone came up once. In DNA form, the CDR3 reads TGTGCCAGCAGCGTAGGTCCGGGGGCTAGCGGGGGAGATACGCAGTATTTT. Amino acid sequence: CASSVGPGASGGDTQYF. This chain links TRBV9 with TRBJ2-3, with TRBD2 matching over 10 bases. CDR3 length equals 17 residues. Trimming at V came to 0 bases and at J to 5 bases, leaving 9 bases not matched to a gene. Germline lookup yields CDR1 SGDLS and CDR2 YYNGEE.

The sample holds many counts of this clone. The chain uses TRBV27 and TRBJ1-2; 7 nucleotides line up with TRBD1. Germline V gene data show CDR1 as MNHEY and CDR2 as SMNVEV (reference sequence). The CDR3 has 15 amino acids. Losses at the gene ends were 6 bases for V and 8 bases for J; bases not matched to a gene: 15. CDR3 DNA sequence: TGTGCCAGCAGAACCAAACAGGGGATGATCGCGGGCTACACCTTC. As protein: CASRTKQGMIAGYTF.

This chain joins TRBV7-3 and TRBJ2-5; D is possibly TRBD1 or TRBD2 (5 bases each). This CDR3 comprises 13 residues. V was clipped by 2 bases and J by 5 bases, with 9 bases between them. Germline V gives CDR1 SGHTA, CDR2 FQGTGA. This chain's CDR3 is CASSLRGQETQYF. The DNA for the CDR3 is TGTGCCAGCAGCTTACGGGGCCAGGAGACCCAGTACTTC.

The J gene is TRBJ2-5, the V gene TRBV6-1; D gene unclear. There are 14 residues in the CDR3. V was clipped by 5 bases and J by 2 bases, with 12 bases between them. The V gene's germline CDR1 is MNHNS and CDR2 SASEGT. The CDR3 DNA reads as TGTGCCAGCAGTCGTGTGTCTTTACAAGAGACCCAGTACTTC. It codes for CASSRVSLQETQYF.

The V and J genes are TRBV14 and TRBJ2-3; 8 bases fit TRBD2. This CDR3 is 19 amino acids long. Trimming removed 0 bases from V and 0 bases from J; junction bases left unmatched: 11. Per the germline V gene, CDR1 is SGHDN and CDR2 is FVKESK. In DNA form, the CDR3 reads TGTGCCAGCAGCCAAGATAGCTGGCTAGCGGGCTCTAGCACAGATACGCAGTATTTT. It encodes CASSQDSWLAGSSTDTQYF. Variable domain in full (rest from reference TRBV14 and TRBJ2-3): EAGVTQFPSHSVIEKGQTVTLRCDPISGHDNLYWYRRVMGKEIKFLLHFVKESKQDESGMPNNRFLAERTGGTYSTLKVQPAELEDSGVYFCASSQDSWLAGSSTDTQYFGPGTRLTVL.

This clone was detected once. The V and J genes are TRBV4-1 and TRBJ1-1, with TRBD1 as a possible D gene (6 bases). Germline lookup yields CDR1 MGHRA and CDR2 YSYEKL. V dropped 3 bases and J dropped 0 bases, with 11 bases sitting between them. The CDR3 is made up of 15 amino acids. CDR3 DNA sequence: TGCGCCAGCAGCCACCAGACAGGCATGAACACTGAAGCTTTCTTT. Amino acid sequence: CASSHQTGMNTEAFF.

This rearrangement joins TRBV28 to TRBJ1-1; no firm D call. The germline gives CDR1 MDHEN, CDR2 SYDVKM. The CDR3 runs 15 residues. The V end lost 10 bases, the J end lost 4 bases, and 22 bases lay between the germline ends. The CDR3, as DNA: TGTGCCACCGCGAAGGTGCCGGGTGTTGGCACTGAAGCTTTCTTT. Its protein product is CATAKVPGVGTEAFF.

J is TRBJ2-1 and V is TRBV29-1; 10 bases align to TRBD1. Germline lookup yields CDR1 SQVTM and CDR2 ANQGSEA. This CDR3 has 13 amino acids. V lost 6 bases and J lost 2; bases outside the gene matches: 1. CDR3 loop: CSVGTGAYNEQFF. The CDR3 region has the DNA TGCAGCGTCGGGACAGGGGCCTACAATGAGCAGTTCTTC.

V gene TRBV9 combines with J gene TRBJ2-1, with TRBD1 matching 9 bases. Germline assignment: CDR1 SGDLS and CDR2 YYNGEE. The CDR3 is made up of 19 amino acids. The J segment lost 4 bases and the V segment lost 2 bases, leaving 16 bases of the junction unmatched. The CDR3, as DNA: TGTGCCAGCAGCGTGGGGCCGGGCGGGGGACAGGGCCTTTACAATGAGCAGTTCTTC. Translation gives CASSVGPGGGQGLYNEQFF.

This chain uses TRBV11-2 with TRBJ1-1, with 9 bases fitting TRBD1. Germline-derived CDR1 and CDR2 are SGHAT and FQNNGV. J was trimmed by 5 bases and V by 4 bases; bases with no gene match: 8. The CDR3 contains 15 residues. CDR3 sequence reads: CASSYTTGGITEAFF. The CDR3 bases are TGTGCCAGCAGCTACACGACAGGGGGTATAACTGAAGCTTTCTTT.

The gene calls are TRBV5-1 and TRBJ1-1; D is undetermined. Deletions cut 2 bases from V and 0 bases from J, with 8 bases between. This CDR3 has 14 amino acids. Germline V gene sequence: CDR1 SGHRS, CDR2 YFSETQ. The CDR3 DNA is TGCGCCAGCAGCTTTAATCCTCTGAACACTGAAGCTTTCTTT. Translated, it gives CASSFNPLNTEAFF.

The CDR3 protein is CANTHSPGLAGSNWAYEQYF. The DNA of the CDR3 is TGTGCCAACACCCACTCCCCGGGACTAGCGGGTTCCAACTGGGCCTACGAGCAGTACTTC. The genes are TRBV19 and TRBJ2-7; 12 positions agree with TRBD2. From germline, CDR1 is LNHDA and CDR2 SQIVND (reference sequence). V shed 10 bases and J 2 bases; nucleotides not matched to a gene: 24. The CDR3 consists of 20 residues. Full variable domain (missing parts from reference TRBV19 and TRBJ2-7): DGGITQSPKYLFRKEGQNVTLSCEQNLNHDAMYWYRQDPGQGLRLIYYSQIVNDFQKGDIAEGYSVSREKKESFPLTVTSAQKNPTAFYLCANTHSPGLAGSNWAYEQYFGPGTRLTVT.

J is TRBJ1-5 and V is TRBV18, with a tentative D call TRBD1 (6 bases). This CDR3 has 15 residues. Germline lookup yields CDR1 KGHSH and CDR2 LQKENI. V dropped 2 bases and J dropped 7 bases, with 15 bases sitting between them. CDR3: CASSPLGHAGQPQHF. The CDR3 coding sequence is TGTGCCAGCTCACCATTGGGACACGCTGGGCAGCCCCAGCATTTT.

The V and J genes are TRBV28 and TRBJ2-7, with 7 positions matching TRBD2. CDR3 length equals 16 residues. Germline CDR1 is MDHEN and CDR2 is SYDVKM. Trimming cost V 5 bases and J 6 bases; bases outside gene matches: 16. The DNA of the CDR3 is TGTGCCAGCAGTCCAAGGGGCGGGGGTAAATACGTCGAGCAGTACTTC. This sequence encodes CASSPRGGGKYVEQYF. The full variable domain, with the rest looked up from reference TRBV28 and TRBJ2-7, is DVKVTQSSRYLVKRTGEKVFLECVQDMDHENMFWYRQDPGLGLRLIYFSYDVKMKEKGDIPEGYSVSREKKERFSLILESASTNQTSMYLCASSPRGGGKYVEQYFGPGTRLTVT.